This T cell receptor (beta chain) was sequenced during a study of T cell responses to AZD1222 COVID-19 vaccine. Study-level results: Females outnumbered males among donors, who were mostly white British; clonal diversity was possibly underestimated.

This CDR3 spans 16 amino acids. Unmatched junction bases numbered 5, after V lost 0 bases and J lost 1 base. Germline V gene data show CDR1 as SGHRS and CDR2 as YFSETQ. Sequenced by immunoSEQ multiplex PCR; TCRdb stores in-frame clones only, minus some. The table lists approximately 150,000 clones, less than 95% of them singletons. Doses given second, at about 4 or about 12 weeks, were pooled. As concerns this clone: Antigen: not known.

This specimen consisted of peripheral blood, obtained 28 days after the second AZD1222 dose. The receptor comes from an adult who received the AZD1222 COVID-19 vaccine. The chain employs TRBV5-1 and TRBJ2-5; 8 nucleotides align to TRBD1. The CDR3 loop is CASSLVGRGLQETQYF. The CDR3 nucleotides read TGCGCCAGCAGCTTGGTTGGCAGGGGGCTCCAAGAGACCCAGTACTTC.